This TCR beta chain comes out of a study of CD8+ T cells in alopecia areata (dated by TCRdb to the late 2010s). Background for the entire study: The treated patients took part in an open-label pilot trial in which moderate-to-severe alopecia areata was treated with oral tofacitinib at 5 to 10 mg twice daily. Tofacitinib was given for 6 to 18 months, followed by 6 months of follow-up off drug to assess delayed response and recurrence. For the treated patients, the SALT score, which quantifies what percentage of scalp surface area is affected, served as the measure of disease severity. To study T cell clonal expansion in alopecia areata, the researchers applied high-throughput TCRbeta sequencing to both the C3H/HeJ mouse model and human patients. Scalp tissue and sorted CD4+ and CD8+ peripheral blood T cells from patchy and totalis/universalis alopecia areata patients and from healthy controls were covered by human TCRbeta sequencing. Patients on tofacitinib were biopsied at baseline and after 4 and 24 weeks of treatment, and several of the patients also had a later scalp biopsy. Scalp clonality was compared among normal scalp (n=4), patchy alopecia areata scalp (n=8), and alopecia totalis/universalis scalp (n=8). RNA was obtained with the PAXgene miRNA kit for fixed scalp, the miRNeasy kit for PBMCs, and the RNeasy kit for mouse skin. TCRbeta CDR3 regions were amplified by immunoSEQ multiplex PCR with 35 Vbeta forward and 13 Jbeta reverse primers.

Concerning this clone: Its recognized antigen is unknown. No per-base quality is available; no much larger clone lies one base away.

Overall results and qualifications from the work: Compared with normal scalp, lesional scalp had higher clonality and more expanded CD8+ clones, particularly in alopecia totalis/universalis, a pattern that suggests antigenic drive. Compared with mice, TCR sequences shared between patients were less clear, possibly partly because of HLA diversity across the patient population. During tofacitinib treatment, many expanded lesional clones remained in scalp and blood, and this persistence may partly explain relapse after treatment is stopped. With tofacitinib, both scalp clonality and the number of expanded CD8+ clones among the top 100 scalp clones went down significantly. Unlike mouse skin, which is dominated by gammadelta T cells, normal human skin has resident alphabeta T cells that are also sequenced, and this complicates analysis of the scalp TCR repertoire. Because the treated cohort was small and had only one nonresponder, larger studies are needed to examine links between baseline CD8+ expansion and response.

The sample's time point label is to be understood as: around 29 days on oral tofacitinib. The treatment or condition label corresponds to: oral pan-JAK inhibitor, 5-10 mg twice daily. From alopecia areata patients, peripheral blood was collected along with lesional scalp punch biopsies. PBMCs were isolated by density centrifugation and stained for CD3, CD4 and CD8, after which CD4+ and CD8+ T cells were sorted on a FACSAria. Receptors were amplified or captured by the immunoSEQ multiplex PCR assay. For TCR sequencing, RNA was extracted from every sample and reverse transcribed into cDNA to serve as template. SuperScript III was used for first-strand cDNA synthesis, primed with a 2:1 mix of oligo-dT and random hexamers. A synthetic immune receptor repertoire was used to assess amplification bias, and residual bias was removed computationally. The authors' pipeline ran thus. Raw reads were preprocessed to remove errors, and CDR3 was defined according to IMGT conventions as the region from the conserved cysteine to phenylalanine. Clonality was computed by normalizing Shannon entropy by log2 of the number of productive unique TCRs and subtracting the result from 1. Whether each scalp clone was CD4 or CD8 was inferred by checking scalp TCRbeta sequences against the CD4 and CD8 repertoires from sorted blood. Not all clones reach the TCRdb copy of this immuneACCESS table, which keeps in-frame sequences only. Checked studies attribute under half of the gap to unresolved V genes and leave the rest unexplained. V and J calls and clone size are copied from that table; D and trimming were computed from the DNA. Here the sample has about 160,000 clones; less than 70% occur a single time. 0.75% to 0.95% of the sample rests with the top ten.

CDR1 and CDR2, per the germline V gene, are SGHVS and FQNEAQ. The cysteine opens and the phenylalanine closes a CDR3 of 13 amino acids. The kept DNA is CDR3 alone, 39 bases in frame from the first base. The junction carries 7 bases between V and J, which are trimmed by 1 base and 7 bases respectively. The sample here was CD4+ T cells sorted from blood, taken at week 4, from a patient treated with tofacitinib. This sequence was found in a human donor with alopecia areata. The rearranged chain carries TRBV7-8 and TRBJ2-2, with the D gene uncertain. The CDR3 protein: CASSLGGSGELFF. The DNA sequence follows: TGTGCCAGCAGCTTAGGAGGCAGCGGGGAGCTGTTTTTT.